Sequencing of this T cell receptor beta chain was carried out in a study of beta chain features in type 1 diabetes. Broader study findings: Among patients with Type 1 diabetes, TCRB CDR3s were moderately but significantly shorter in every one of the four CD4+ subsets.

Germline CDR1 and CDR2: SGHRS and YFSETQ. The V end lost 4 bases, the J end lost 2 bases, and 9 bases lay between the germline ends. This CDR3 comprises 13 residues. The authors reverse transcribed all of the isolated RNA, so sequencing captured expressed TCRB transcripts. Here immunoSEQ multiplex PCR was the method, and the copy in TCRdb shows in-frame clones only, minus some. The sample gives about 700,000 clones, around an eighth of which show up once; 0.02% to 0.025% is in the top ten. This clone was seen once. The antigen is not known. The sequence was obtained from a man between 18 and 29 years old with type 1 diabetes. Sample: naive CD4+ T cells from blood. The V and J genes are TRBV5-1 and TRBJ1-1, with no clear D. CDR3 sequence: CASSVSGNTEAFF. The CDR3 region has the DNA TGCGCCAGCAGCGTCTCGGGTAACACTGAAGCTTTCTTT.